These T cell receptor beta chains were read from a single sample in a study of cytomegalovirus exposure and HLA in healthy donors. The repertoire was sequenced with immunoSEQ multiplex PCR; TCRdb's copy has only in-frame clones and lacks some. Of approximately 120,000 clones listed, approximately 71% are singletons. The material sequenced was PBMCs. Receptors were obtained from a woman between 50 and 59 years old in good health and CMV-seronegative. The CDR3 runs from the conserved cysteine through the conserved F or W. The order of the fields is clone size, V gene, D gene, J gene, CDR3 DNA, CDR3 protein. A D gene is named only where the DNA matches it firmly. A clone size is listed for some rows: how often the clone was seen (once, few, many), or a class if it is expanded.

size: once; V: TRBV9; D: NA; J: TRBJ2-1; DNA: TGTGCCAGCAGCGTACAAGGGGATGAGCAGTTCTTC; CDR3: CASSVQGDEQFF
size: NA; V: TRBV7-2; D: NA; J: TRBJ2-7; DNA: TGTGCCAGCAGCTTATCTACTGCGAGCTCCTACGAGCAGTACTTC; CDR3: CASSLSTASSYEQYF
size: NA; V: TRBV11-2; D: TRBD1; J: TRBJ2-2; DNA: TGTGCCAGCAGCTTCCGGGACAGGGTAACCGGGGAGCTGTTTTTT; CDR3: CASSFRDRVTGELFF
size: NA; V: TRBV7-8; D: NA; J: TRBJ2-1; DNA: TGTGCCAGCAGCCCACAGGGTTGGTACAATGAGCAGTTCTTC; CDR3: CASSPQGWYNEQFF
size: NA; V: TRBV9; D: NA; J: TRBJ2-1; DNA: TGTGCCAGCAGCGTAGACGATGAGGGAGTAAATGAGCAGTTCTTC; CDR3: CASSVDDEGVNEQFF
size: NA; V: TRBV4-3; D: NA; J: TRBJ2-3; DNA: TGCGCCAGCAGCCGTCCGGGGTACCCAGATACGCAGTATTTT; CDR3: CASSRPGYPDTQYF
size: NA; V: TRBV28; D: NA; J: TRBJ2-1; DNA: TGTGCCAGCAGTTTACTTGAGGGTTGGGAGCAGTTCTTC; CDR3: CASSLLEGWEQFF
size: few; V: TRBV9; D: NA; J: TRBJ2-7; DNA: TGTGCCAGCAGCCTCCCCGCCCAGGGGGAGCAGTACTTC; CDR3: CASSLPAQGEQYF
size: NA; V: TRBV7-9; D: NA; J: TRBJ2-3; DNA: TGTTCCAGCAGCTTACTCGGGAGCGCAGACTTCACAGATACGCAGTATTTT; CDR3: CSSSLLGSADFTDTQYF
size: few; V: TRBV30; D: TRBD1; J: TRBJ1-6; DNA: TGTGCCTGGAGGACAGGGGGCAACAATTCACCCCTCCACTTT; CDR3: CAWRTGGNNSPLHF
size: once; V: TRBV9; D: TRBD2; J: TRBJ2-7; DNA: TGTGCCAGCAGCGTAGAGGGGACTAGCGGGGATTACGAGCAGTACTTC; CDR3: CASSVEGTSGDYEQYF
size: few; V: TRBV7-6; D: NA; J: TRBJ2-3; DNA: TGTGCCAGCAGCTTAATGACATCCACTAGCACAGATACGCAGTATTTT; CDR3: CASSLMTSTSTDTQYF
size: NA; V: TRBV30; D: TRBD2; J: TRBJ2-3; DNA: TGTGCCTGGAACGTACTAGCGTCTAGCACAGATACGCAGTATTTT; CDR3: CAWNVLASSTDTQYF
size: NA; V: TRBV7-8; D: NA; J: TRBJ1-3; DNA: TGTGCCAGCAGCCCGCCGACAACTTACTCTGGAAACACCATATATTTT; CDR3: CASSPPTTYSGNTIYF
size: NA; V: TRBV5-6; D: TRBD2; J: TRBJ2-7; DNA: TGTGCCAGCAGCTTCGGCGCGGGAGGGTCCTACGAGCAGTACTTC; CDR3: CASSFGAGGSYEQYF
size: NA; V: TRBV19; D: NA; J: TRBJ1-2; DNA: TGTGCCTCAATTCAGGAGGGAACAGGTGGCTACACCTTC; CDR3: CASIQEGTGGYTF
size: once; V: TRBV28; D: TRBD1; J: TRBJ1-5; DNA: TGTGCCAGCAGTCCACGGACAGGGGGTGATCAGCCCCAGCATTTT; CDR3: CASSPRTGGDQPQHF
size: NA; V: TRBV14; D: NA; J: TRBJ1-1; DNA: TGTGCCAGCAGCCAACTATTAAACACTGAAGCTTTCTTT; CDR3: CASSQLLNTEAFF
size: NA; V: TRBV28; D: NA; J: TRBJ1-1; DNA: TGTGCCAGCAGTTCCGGGTTTGACACTGAAGCTTTCTTT; CDR3: CASSSGFDTEAFF
size: NA; V: TRBV9; D: TRBD2; J: TRBJ2-2; DNA: TGTGCCAGCAGCGTAGATATTAGCGGGAGCACCGGGGAGCTGTTTTTT; CDR3: CASSVDISGSTGELFF
size: NA; V: TRBV7-9; D: NA; J: TRBJ1-5; DNA: TGTGCCAGCGCCCGTACGGACGGGGGTGGCAATCAGCCCCAGCATTTT; CDR3: CASARTDGGGNQPQHF
size: NA; V: TRBV5-1; D: TRBD2; J: TRBJ2-1; DNA: TGCGCCAGCAGCTGGACTAGCGGGAGGTACAATGAGCAGTTCTTC; CDR3: CASSWTSGRYNEQFF
size: once; V: TRBV7-2; D: TRBD2; J: TRBJ2-3; DNA: TGTGCCAGCAGCTTAAGCGGGGACACAGATACGCAGTATTTT; CDR3: CASSLSGDTDTQYF
size: NA; V: TRBV6-1; D: NA; J: TRBJ2-1; DNA: TGTGCCAGCACGAGGGACAAGACCTACAATGAGCAGTTCTTC; CDR3: CASTRDKTYNEQFF
size: once; V: TRBV6-5; D: TRBD2; J: TRBJ2-7; DNA: TGTGCCAGCAGTTGGGGGACTAGCGGGAAATACGAGCAGTACTTC; CDR3: CASSWGTSGKYEQYF
size: few; V: TRBV7-2; D: TRBD2; J: TRBJ2-2; DNA: TGTGCCAGCAGCTTAGGAGGAGGACTAGCGGGAGGGCGGGGGGAGCTGTTTTTT; CDR3: CASSLGGGLAGGRGELFF
size: once; V: TRBV4-3; D: TRBD1; J: TRBJ1-5; DNA: TGCGCCAGCAGCCAAGATGTGGACAGGGGCAATCAGCCCCAGCATTTT; CDR3: CASSQDVDRGNQPQHF
size: NA; V: TRBV10-3; D: NA; J: TRBJ2-1; DNA: TGTGCCATCAGTGAGTCTGCGGGACCGTGGTTCTTC; CDR3: CAISESAGPWFF
size: few; V: TRBV5-4; D: NA; J: TRBJ2-1; DNA: TGTGCCAGCAGCTCGCGGACTCCCATGGGCGAGCAGTTCTTC; CDR3: CASSSRTPMGEQFF
size: few; V: TRBV4-2; D: TRBD1; J: TRBJ2-2; DNA: TGTGCCAGCAGCCAAGTAGCACAGGGGGCAGGAACCGGGGAGCTGTTTTTT; CDR3: CASSQVAQGAGTGELFF
size: few; V: TRBV2; D: NA; J: TRBJ1-1; DNA: TGTGCCAGCAGTGCAGGGAAGAACACTGAAGCTTTCTTT; CDR3: CASSAGKNTEAFF
size: NA; V: TRBV4-3; D: NA; J: TRBJ2-3; DNA: TGCGCCAGCAGCCAGTCCAGGGCAGATACGCAGTATTTT; CDR3: CASSQSRADTQYF
size: NA; V: TRBV5-3; D: NA; J: TRBJ2-1; DNA: TGTGCCAGAAGGTCCCGGAACGTCAGGGGTAGCGCCTACAATGAGCAGTTCTTC; CDR3: CARRSRNVRGSAYNEQFF
size: NA; V: TRBV6-5; D: TRBD1; J: TRBJ2-3; DNA: TGTGCCAGCAGTCCGACAGGGGGGTTCACAGATACGCAGTATTTT; CDR3: CASSPTGGFTDTQYF
size: NA; V: TRBV19; D: NA; J: TRBJ2-7; DNA: TGTGCCAGTAGTATGGCGGGGAACGAGCAGTACTTC; CDR3: CASSMAGNEQYF
size: NA; V: TRBV27; D: NA; J: TRBJ1-5; DNA: TGTGCCAGCAGTTGGGGCAGGGCAGCTCAGCCCCAGCATTTT; CDR3: CASSWGRAAQPQHF
size: few; V: TRBV6-5; D: NA; J: TRBJ1-2; DNA: TGTGCCAGCAGGATACAGACAGGTGCCAACTATGGCTACACCTTC; CDR3: CASRIQTGANYGYTF
size: NA; V: TRBV9; D: NA; J: TRBJ2-5; DNA: TGTGCCAGCAGCGCTGGCGGGACTGGGGAGACCCAGTACTTC; CDR3: CASSAGGTGETQYF
size: NA; V: TRBV7-9; D: NA; J: TRBJ1-1; DNA: TGTGCCAGCAGCTTAGATCGACAGGTGAACACTGAAGCTTTCTTT; CDR3: CASSLDRQVNTEAFF
size: few; V: TRBV5-1; D: TRBD1; J: TRBJ2-3; DNA: TGCGCCAGTAGCCCCGGGACAGTGAGCACAGATACGCAGTATTTT; CDR3: CASSPGTVSTDTQYF
size: NA; V: TRBV7-9; D: TRBD2; J: TRBJ2-1; DNA: TGTGCCAGCAGCTCAACACTAGCGGGAGCTCGGGAGCAGTTCTTC; CDR3: CASSSTLAGAREQFF
size: NA; V: TRBV28; D: NA; J: TRBJ2-5; DNA: TGTGCCAGCAGTTCTCAAGAGACCCAGTACTTC; CDR3: CASSSQETQYF